The 27 T cell receptor beta chains below were found in one sample sequenced in a study of T cell changes during pregnancy in multiple sclerosis. Sequenced by immunoSEQ multiplex PCR; TCRdb stores in-frame clones only, minus some. This sample has 55,000 to 95,000 clones; around nine tenths occur once, and the top ten carry approximately 2%. The sequencing here drew on peripheral blood, taken in the second trimester of pregnancy. These receptors originate from a female donor in good health, enrolled as a control in a pregnancy study.

This clone has more than one count but fewer than ten. The gene calls are TRBV19 and TRBJ1-4, with 7 positions matching TRBD1. Germline V gene data show CDR1 as LNHDA and CDR2 as SQIVND (reference sequence). Unmatched junction bases numbered 7, after V lost 7 bases and J lost 2 bases. This CDR3 contains 15 residues. The CDR3 sequence is CASTFTGATNEKLFF. The CDR3 bases are TGTGCCAGTACCTTCACAGGGGCCACTAATGAAAAACTGTTTTTT.

This chain joins TRBV27 and TRBJ1-2, with 10 bases aligning to TRBD1. The germline gives CDR1 MNHEY, CDR2 SMNVEV (reference sequence). Trimming removed 6 bases from V and 4 bases from J; junction bases left unmatched: 8. This CDR3 spans 15 amino acids. CDR3 nucleotide sequence: TGTGCCAGCAGATGGACAGGGGGAGAGAGCTATGGCTACACCTTC. This encodes CASRWTGGESYGYTF.

J is TRBJ2-5 and V is TRBV6-6; 13 bases match TRBD2. The junction had 3 bases not matched to a gene; V was cut back by 6 bases and J by 5 bases. Per the germline V gene, CDR1 is MNHNY and CDR2 is SVGAGI (reference sequence). This CDR3 is 14 amino acids long. CDR3 nucleotide sequence: TGTGCCAGCAGGGCACTAGCGGGGGGGGAGACCCAGTACTTC. This codes for CASRALAGGETQYF.

The rearrangement uses TRBV10-3 and TRBJ2-5; 9 nucleotides agree with TRBD1. Germline CDR1 ENHRY, CDR2 SYGVKD. Germline trimming cut 2 bases from V and 4 bases from J; bases unmatched to any gene: 5. The CDR3 has 15 residues. CDR3 bases: TGTGCCATCAGTGAGACTACGACAGGGGGAGAGACCCAGTACTTC. This codes for CAISETTTGGETQYF.

The chain uses TRBV30 and TRBJ2-7; 10 nucleotides align to TRBD2. CDR1 and CDR2 from the germline V gene are GTSNPN and SVGIG (reference sequence). The CDR3 is made up of 13 amino acids. V gave up 4 bases and J gave up 7 bases; unmatched junction bases: 7. The CDR3 DNA follows: TGTGCCTGGACGGGACTAGCGCCCCTGGAGCAGTACTTC. Translating gives CAWTGLAPLEQYF.

CDR3 protein: CASRLGGVGNSPLHF. CDR3 in DNA: TGTGCCAGCAGGTTAGGCGGGGTCGGCAATTCACCCCTCCACTTT. The chain uses TRBV2 and TRBJ1-6; D is unresolved. Trimming removed 6 bases at V and 7 bases at J, with 16 bases between. CDR1 is SNHLY and CDR2 is FYNNEI in the germline V gene. The length of the CDR3 is 15 residues.

This clone was observed a single time. The V gene is TRBV28, the J gene TRBJ2-5; D is ambiguous. V lost 2 bases and J 5 bases, leaving 9 bases between the germline ends. The CDR3 has 13 amino acids. From germline, CDR1 is MDHEN and CDR2 SYDVKM. The CDR3 loop reads CASSLPSLETQYF. The CDR3 bases are TGTGCCAGCAGTTTACCCTCCCTCGAGACCCAGTACTTC.

The V call is TRBV12-5, the J call TRBJ2-2; 7 bases agree with TRBD1. There are 16 residues in the CDR3. Losses at the gene ends were 2 bases for V and 1 base for J; bases not matched to a gene: 4. The V gene's germline CDR1 is LGHNT and CDR2 FRNRAP. CDR3 DNA sequence: TGTGCTAGTGGTTTGCCGACAGGGTTGAACACCGGGGAGCTGTTTTTT. Translated, it gives CASGLPTGLNTGELFF.

The chain joins TRBV27 to TRBJ1-1; D possibly corresponds to TRBD1 (5 bases). The germline V gene encodes CDR1 MNHEY and CDR2 SMNVEV (reference sequence). Trimming removed 6 bases at V and 5 bases at J, with 13 bases between. This CDR3 region has 13 residues. CDR3 in amino acids: CASSPGLKTEAFF. CDR3 sequence (DNA): TGTGCCAGCAGCCCGGGACTTAAAACTGAAGCTTTCTTT.

The chain uses TRBV4-3 and TRBJ2-1; D is perhaps TRBD2 (5 bases). Germline V gene data show CDR1 as LGHNA and CDR2 as YSLEER. Trimming pared 0 bases from V and 4 bases from J, leaving 13 bases between. The CDR3 runs 16 residues. The CDR3 protein is CASSQDLGAAYNEQFF. The CDR3 bases are TGCGCCAGCAGCCAAGATTTGGGAGCCGCATACAATGAGCAGTTCTTC.

The chain is built from TRBV6-6 and TRBJ1-2; the D is unclear. Germline CDR1 MNHNY, CDR2 SVGAGI (reference sequence). This CDR3 comprises 14 residues. Trimming removed 0 bases at V and 5 bases at J, with 10 bases between. For the CDR3, the DNA is TGTGCCAGCAGTTACTCGTATGGCCTGTATGGCTACACCTTC. This sequence encodes CASSYSYGLYGYTF.

The V call is TRBV18, the J call TRBJ1-1, with D perhaps matching TRBD1 (6 bases). Germline V gene sequence: CDR1 KGHSH, CDR2 LQKENI. V was clipped by 3 bases and J by 6 bases, with 8 bases between them. This CDR3 has 12 amino acids. The CDR3: CASSPTGSEAFF. The CDR3 nucleotides are TGTGCCAGCTCACCTACAGGGTCTGAAGCTTTCTTT.

The gene calls are TRBV5-4 and TRBJ2-3; weak D call: TRBD2 (5 bases). V was clipped by 5 bases and J by 6 bases, with 13 bases between them. This CDR3 has 13 amino acids. From germline, CDR1 is SGHNT and CDR2 YYREEE (reference sequence). Here the CDR3 reads CASRPRESDTQYF. In DNA, the CDR3 is TGTGCCAGCAGACCGAGGGAGAGCGATACGCAGTATTTT.

This chain joins TRBV27 and TRBJ1-5; D uncertain. Germline assignment: CDR1 MNHEY and CDR2 SMNVEV (reference sequence). This CDR3 contains 13 residues. V dropped 3 bases and J dropped 2 bases, with 5 bases sitting between them. CDR3 bases: TGTGCCAGCAGTTTCGGGGGCAATCAGCCCCAGCATTTT. Its translation: CASSFGGNQPQHF.

This chain joins TRBV7-2 and TRBJ1-6; TRBD1 aligns across 11 bases. The CDR3 spans 18 residues. CDR1 is SGHTA, CDR2 FQGNSA, per germline. Germline trimming cut 5 bases from V and 1 base from J; bases unmatched to any gene: 7. In nucleotides, the CDR3 is TGTGCCAGCAGCCTATGGACAGGGGGCGTTTCCTATAATTCACCCCTCCACTTT. Its protein is CASSLWTGGVSYNSPLHF.

The genes are TRBV9 and TRBJ1-4, with D possibly TRBD1 on 6 matching bases. CDR3 size: 15 residues. Germline values: CDR1 SGDLS, CDR2 YYNGEE. The ends were cut back, 1 base at V and 7 bases at J, with 14 bases in the middle. The CDR3 bases are TGTGCCAGCAGCGTAACCCAGGGGTTGGGTGAAAAACTGTTTTTT. It translates to CASSVTQGLGEKLFF.

The chain has TRBV28 and TRBJ2-1; 7 nucleotides align to TRBD1. The length of the CDR3 is 15 residues. V was clipped by 5 bases and J by 10 bases; unmatched bases: 14. Germline V gene lookup returns CDR1 MDHEN and CDR2 SYDVKM. CDR3 loop: CASSKRDSGEWEQFF. The CDR3 bases are TGTGCCAGCAGTAAGAGGGACAGTGGAGAATGGGAGCAGTTCTTC.

The gene calls are TRBV7-9 and TRBJ2-7; a possible D gene is TRBD1 (5 bases). Germline CDR1 is SEHNR and CDR2 is FQNEAQ (reference sequence). The CDR3 sequence is 12 residues long. V was pared by 4 bases and J by 3 bases, with 7 bases between. The CDR3 region is CASSSTVYEQYF. CDR3 bases: TGTGCCAGCAGCTCGACAGTCTACGAGCAGTACTTC.

The genes are TRBV19 and TRBJ2-7; maybe TRBD1 (6 bases). This CDR3 region has 14 residues. The V gene lost 4 bases and the J gene lost 3 bases, with 13 bases spanning the gap. CDR1 and CDR2 from the germline V gene are LNHDA and SQIVND (reference sequence). Here the CDR3 reads CASSTPGQSYEQYF. CDR3 nucleotide sequence: TGTGCCAGTAGTACCCCGGGACAAAGCTACGAGCAGTACTTC.

V is TRBV7-9 and J is TRBJ1-2; D gene ambiguous. Germline V gene sequence: CDR1 SEHNR, CDR2 FQNEAQ (reference sequence). V was shortened by 5 bases and J by 5 bases, with 12 bases between the two germline ends. The CDR3 sequence is 13 residues long. CDR3 DNA sequence: TGTGCCAGCAGCCCTCGGGTCCCTTATGGCTACACCTTC. Its protein is CASSPRVPYGYTF.

This CDR3 is CASSYLKTGTPSPLHF. CDR3 in DNA: TGTGCCAGCAGTTACCTTAAGACAGGAACCCCCTCACCCCTCCACTTT. This chain connects TRBV6-5 to TRBJ1-6; tentative D call: TRBD1 (6 bases). The CDR3 contains 16 residues. V was cut by 2 bases and J by 10 bases, with 18 bases left in between. Germline V gene sequence: CDR1 MNHEY, CDR2 SVGAGI.

This sequence joins TRBV5-1 and TRBJ2-3, with TRBD1 matching over 7 bases. This CDR3 is 14 amino acids long. Per the germline V gene, CDR1 is SGHRS and CDR2 is YFSETQ. V shed 4 bases, J shed 3 bases, and the junction held 5 bases outside the gene matches. The CDR3 is CASSRGGATDTQYF. The DNA for the CDR3 is TGCGCCAGCAGCAGAGGGGGCGCGACAGATACGCAGTATTTT.

This chain joins TRBV4-1 and TRBJ1-2; the D gene is possibly TRBD1 (6 bases). Germline CDR1 and CDR2: MGHRA and YSYEKL. The CDR3 contains 15 residues. V gave up 3 bases and J gave up 4 bases, with 15 bases separating them. The CDR3 sequence is CASSQSGQTVYGYTF. Here the CDR3 DNA reads TGCGCCAGCAGCCAGTCGGGACAAACGGTCTATGGCTACACCTTC.

This clone was detected only once. The chain uses TRBV7-3 and TRBJ1-6; 8 positions match TRBD1. V lost 1 base and J lost 9; bases outside the gene matches: 11. The CDR3 spans 17 residues. Germline V lookup: CDR1 SGHTA, CDR2 FQGTGA. Here the CDR3 DNA reads TGTGCCAGCAGCTTAAACCGGACAGGGCGAGAGGGTTCACCCCTCCACTTT. Translated: CASSLNRTGREGSPLHF.

This clone has just one count. V usage is TRBV6-5 and J usage is TRBJ1-2; D gene ambiguous. The CDR3 extends over 13 amino acids. The V gene lost 2 bases and the J gene lost 0 bases, with 4 bases spanning the gap. Germline V gene data show CDR1 as MNHEY and CDR2 as SVGAGI. CDR3: CASSYRANYGYTF. The CDR3 DNA sequence: TGTGCCAGCAGTTACCGAGCTAACTATGGCTACACCTTC.

V and J are TRBV13 and TRBJ2-6; maybe TRBD2 (5 bases). The V gene's germline CDR1 is PRHDT and CDR2 FYEKMQ (reference sequence). The CDR3 extends over 17 amino acids. The V gene lost 4 bases and the J gene lost 0 bases, with 13 bases spanning the gap. The CDR3 DNA sequence: TGTGCCAGCAGCTGGGGAGTCGGAAGCTCTGGGGCCAACGTCCTGACTTTC. Protein: CASSWGVGSSGANVLTF.

The rearrangement uses TRBV19 and TRBJ1-6, with 8 nucleotides matching TRBD1. From germline, CDR1 is LNHDA and CDR2 SQIVND (reference sequence). The J segment lost 3 bases and the V segment lost 5 bases, leaving 9 bases of the junction unmatched. The CDR3 has 17 amino acids. The DNA for the CDR3 is TGTGCCAGTAGTCAAAGACAACAGGGGGTCTATAATTCACCCCTCCACTTT. Translated: CASSQRQQGVYNSPLHF.